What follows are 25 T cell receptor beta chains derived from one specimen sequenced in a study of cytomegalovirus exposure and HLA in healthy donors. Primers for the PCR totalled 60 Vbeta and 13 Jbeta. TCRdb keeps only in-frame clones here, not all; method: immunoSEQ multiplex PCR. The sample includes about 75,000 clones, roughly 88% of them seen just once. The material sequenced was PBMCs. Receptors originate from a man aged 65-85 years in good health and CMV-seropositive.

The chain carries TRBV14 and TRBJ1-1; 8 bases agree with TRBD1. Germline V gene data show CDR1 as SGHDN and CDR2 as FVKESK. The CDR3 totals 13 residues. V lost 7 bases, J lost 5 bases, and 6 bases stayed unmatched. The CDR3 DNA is TGTGCCAGCACCCAGGGGGCGAGGACTGAAGCTTTCTTT. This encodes CASTQGARTEAFF. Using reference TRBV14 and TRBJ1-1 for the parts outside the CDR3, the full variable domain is EAGVTQFPSHSVIEKGQTVTLRCDPISGHDNLYWYRRVMGKEIKFLLHFVKESKQDESGMPNNRFLAERTGGTYSTLKVQPAELEDSGVYFCASTQGARTEAFFGQGTRLTVV.

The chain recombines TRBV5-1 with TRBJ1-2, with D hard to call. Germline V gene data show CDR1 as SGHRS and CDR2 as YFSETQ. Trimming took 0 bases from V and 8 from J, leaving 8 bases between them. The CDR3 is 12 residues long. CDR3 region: CASSLELDGYTF. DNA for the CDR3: TGCGCCAGCAGCTTGGAACTAGACGGCTACACCTTC.

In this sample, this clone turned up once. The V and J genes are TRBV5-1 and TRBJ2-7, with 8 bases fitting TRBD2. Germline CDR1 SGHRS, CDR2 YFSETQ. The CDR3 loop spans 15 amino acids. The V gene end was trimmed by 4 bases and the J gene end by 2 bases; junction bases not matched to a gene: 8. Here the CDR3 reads CASSPNTGGAYEQYF. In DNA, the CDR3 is TGCGCCAGCAGCCCTAATACGGGGGGGGCCTACGAGCAGTACTTC.

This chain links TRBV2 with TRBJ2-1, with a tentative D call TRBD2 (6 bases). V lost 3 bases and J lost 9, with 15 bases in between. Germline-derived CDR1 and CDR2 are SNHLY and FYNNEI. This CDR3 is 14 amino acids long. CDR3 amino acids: CASSEIKEGGEQFF. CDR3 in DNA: TGTGCCAGCAGTGAGATTAAGGAGGGAGGTGAGCAGTTCTTC.

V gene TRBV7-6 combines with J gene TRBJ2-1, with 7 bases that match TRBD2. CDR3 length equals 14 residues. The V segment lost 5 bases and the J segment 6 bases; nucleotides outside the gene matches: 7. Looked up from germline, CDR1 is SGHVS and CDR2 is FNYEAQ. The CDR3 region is CASSTRGGGNEQFF. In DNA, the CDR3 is TGTGCCAGCAGCACCCGGGGCGGGGGCAATGAGCAGTTCTTC. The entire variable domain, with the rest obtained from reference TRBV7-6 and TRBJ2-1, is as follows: GAGVSQSPRYKVTKRGQDVALRCDPISGHVSLYWYRQALGQGPEFLTYFNYEAQQDKSGLPNDRFSAERPEGSISTLTIQRTEQRDSAMYRCASSTRGGGNEQFFGPGTRLTVL.

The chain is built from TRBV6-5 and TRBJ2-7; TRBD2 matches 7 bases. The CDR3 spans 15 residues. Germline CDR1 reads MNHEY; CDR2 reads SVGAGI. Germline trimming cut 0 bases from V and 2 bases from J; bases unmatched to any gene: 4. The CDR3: CASSYSRAGPYEQYF. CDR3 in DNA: TGTGCCAGCAGTTACTCGAGAGCGGGGCCCTACGAGCAGTACTTC.

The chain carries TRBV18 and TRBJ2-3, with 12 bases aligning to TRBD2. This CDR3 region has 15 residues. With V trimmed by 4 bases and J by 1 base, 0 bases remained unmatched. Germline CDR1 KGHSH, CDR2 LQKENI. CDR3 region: CASSRTSGGTDTQYF. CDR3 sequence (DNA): TGTGCCAGCTCACGGACTAGCGGGGGCACAGATACGCAGTATTTT.

CDR3 amino acids: CASSPGTSISNEQFF. The CDR3 bases are TGTGCCAGCAGCCCCGGGACTAGCATCTCCAATGAGCAGTTCTTC. This chain joins TRBV7-7 and TRBJ2-1, with 9 bases matching TRBD2. The CDR3 loop spans 15 amino acids. The V gene's germline CDR1 is SSHAT and CDR2 FNYEAQ (reference sequence). V shed 5 bases and J 6 bases; nucleotides not matched to a gene: 8.

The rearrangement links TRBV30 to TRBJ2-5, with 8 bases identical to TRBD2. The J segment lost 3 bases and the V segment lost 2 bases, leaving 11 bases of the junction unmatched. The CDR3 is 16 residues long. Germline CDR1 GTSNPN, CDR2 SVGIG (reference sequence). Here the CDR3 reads CAWSSLLAVGEETQYF. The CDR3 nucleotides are TGTGCCTGGAGTAGTTTACTAGCGGTTGGAGAAGAGACCCAGTACTTC. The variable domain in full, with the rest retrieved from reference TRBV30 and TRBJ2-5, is SQTIHQWPATLVQPVGSPLSLECTVEGTSNPNLYWYRQAAGRGLQLLFYSVGIGQISSEVPQNLSASRPQDRQFILSSKKLLLSDSGFYLCAWSSLLAVGEETQYFGPGTRLLVL.

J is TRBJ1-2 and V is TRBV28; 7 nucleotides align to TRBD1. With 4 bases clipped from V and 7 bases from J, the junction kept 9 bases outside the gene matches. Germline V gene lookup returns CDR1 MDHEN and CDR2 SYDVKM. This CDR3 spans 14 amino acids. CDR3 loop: CASSSQDRVRGYTF. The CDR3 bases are TGTGCCAGCAGTTCCCAAGACAGGGTGCGTGGCTACACCTTC.

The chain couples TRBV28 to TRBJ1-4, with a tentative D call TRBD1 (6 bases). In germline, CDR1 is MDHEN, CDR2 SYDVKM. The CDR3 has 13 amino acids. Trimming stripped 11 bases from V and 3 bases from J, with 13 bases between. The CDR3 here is CAGGAGANEKLFF. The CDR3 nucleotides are TGTGCCGGGGGGGCGGGGGCTAATGAAAAACTGTTTTTT.

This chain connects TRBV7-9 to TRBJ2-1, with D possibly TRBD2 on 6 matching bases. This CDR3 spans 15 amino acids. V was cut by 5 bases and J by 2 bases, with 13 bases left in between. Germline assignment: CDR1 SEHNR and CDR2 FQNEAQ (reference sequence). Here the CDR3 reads CASSRGGVTYNEQFF. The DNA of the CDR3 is TGTGCCAGCAGCAGGGGCGGGGTAACCTACAATGAGCAGTTCTTC.

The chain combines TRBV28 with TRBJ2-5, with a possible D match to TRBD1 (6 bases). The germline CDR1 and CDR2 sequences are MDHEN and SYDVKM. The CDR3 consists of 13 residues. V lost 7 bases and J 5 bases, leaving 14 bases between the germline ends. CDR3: CASTSGQGETQYF. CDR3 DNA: TGTGCCAGCACCTCGGGCCAGGGGGAGACCCAGTACTTC.

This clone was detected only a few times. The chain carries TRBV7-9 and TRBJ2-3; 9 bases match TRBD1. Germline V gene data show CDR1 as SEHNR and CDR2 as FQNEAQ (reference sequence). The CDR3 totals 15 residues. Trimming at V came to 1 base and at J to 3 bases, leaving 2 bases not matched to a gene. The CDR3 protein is CASSLVGQGTDTQYF. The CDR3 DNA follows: TGTGCCAGCAGCTTAGTAGGACAGGGGACAGATACGCAGTATTTT.

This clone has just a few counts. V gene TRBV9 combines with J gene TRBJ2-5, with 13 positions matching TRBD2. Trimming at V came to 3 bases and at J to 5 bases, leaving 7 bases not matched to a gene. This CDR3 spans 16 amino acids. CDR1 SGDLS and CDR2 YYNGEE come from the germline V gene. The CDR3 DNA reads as TGTGCCAGCAGCGCCGGAGGGACTAGCGGGACGGAGACCCAGTACTTC. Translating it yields CASSAGGTSGTETQYF.

CDR3 amino acids: CASSLWLAGEGEQFF. DNA for the CDR3: TGTGCCAGCAGCTTGTGGCTAGCGGGAGAAGGTGAGCAGTTCTTC. V usage is TRBV5-4 and J usage is TRBJ2-1, with TRBD2 matching 10 bases. V lost 1 base, J lost 9 bases, and 7 bases stayed unmatched. This CDR3 contains 15 residues. Germline V gene data show CDR1 as SGHNT and CDR2 as YYREEE (reference sequence). Based on the CDR3 plus reference TRBV5-4 and TRBJ2-1, the full variable domain is ETGVTQSPTHLIKTRGQQVTLRCSSQSGHNTVSWYQQALGQGPQFIFQYYREEENGRGNFPPRFSGLQFPNYSSELNVNALELDDSALYLCASSLWLAGEGEQFFGPGTRLTVL.

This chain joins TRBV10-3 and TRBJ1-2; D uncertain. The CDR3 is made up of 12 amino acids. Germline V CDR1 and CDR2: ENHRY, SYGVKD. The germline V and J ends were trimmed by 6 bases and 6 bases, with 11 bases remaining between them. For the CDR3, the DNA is TGTGCCATCAGCCCCGGGGAGCATGGCTACACCTTC. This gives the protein CAISPGEHGYTF.

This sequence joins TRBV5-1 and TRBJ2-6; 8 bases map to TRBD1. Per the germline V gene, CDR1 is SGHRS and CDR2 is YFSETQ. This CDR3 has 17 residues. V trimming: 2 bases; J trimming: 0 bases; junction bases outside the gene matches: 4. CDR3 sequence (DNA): TGCGCCAGCAGCTTCGGGACAGGACTCTCTGGGGCCAACGTCCTGACTTTC. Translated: CASSFGTGLSGANVLTF.

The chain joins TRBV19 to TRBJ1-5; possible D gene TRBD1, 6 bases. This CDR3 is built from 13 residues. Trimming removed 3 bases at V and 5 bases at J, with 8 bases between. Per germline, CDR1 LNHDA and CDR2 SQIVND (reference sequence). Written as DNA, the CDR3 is TGTGCCAGTAGTATGGGGGCCCATCAGCCCCAGCATTTT. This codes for CASSMGAHQPQHF.

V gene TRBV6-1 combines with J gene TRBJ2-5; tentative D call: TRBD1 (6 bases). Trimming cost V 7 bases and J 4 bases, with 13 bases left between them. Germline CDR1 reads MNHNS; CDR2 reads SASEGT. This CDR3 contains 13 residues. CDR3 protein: CASTLTGRETQYF. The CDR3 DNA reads TGTGCCAGCACTCTGACAGGACGAGAGACCCAGTACTTC.

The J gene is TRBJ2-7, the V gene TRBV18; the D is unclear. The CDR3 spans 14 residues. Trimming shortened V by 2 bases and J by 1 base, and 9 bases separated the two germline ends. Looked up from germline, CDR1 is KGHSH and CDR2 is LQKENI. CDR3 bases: TGTGCCAGCTCACCAGGCATGGCTTCCTACGAGCAGTACTTC. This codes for CASSPGMASYEQYF.

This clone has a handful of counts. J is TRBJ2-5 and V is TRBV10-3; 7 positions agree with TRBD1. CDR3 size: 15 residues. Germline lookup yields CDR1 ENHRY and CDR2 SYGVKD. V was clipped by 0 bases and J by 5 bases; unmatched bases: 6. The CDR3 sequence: CAISESRQGVETQYF. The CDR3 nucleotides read TGTGCCATCAGTGAGTCGCGCCAGGGGGTCGAGACCCAGTACTTC.

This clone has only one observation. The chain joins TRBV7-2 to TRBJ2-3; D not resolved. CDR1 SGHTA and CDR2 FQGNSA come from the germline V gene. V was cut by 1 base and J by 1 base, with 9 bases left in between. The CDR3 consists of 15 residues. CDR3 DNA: TGTGCCAGCAGCTTAGAGTTCGCGGGCACAGATACGCAGTATTTT. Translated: CASSLEFAGTDTQYF.

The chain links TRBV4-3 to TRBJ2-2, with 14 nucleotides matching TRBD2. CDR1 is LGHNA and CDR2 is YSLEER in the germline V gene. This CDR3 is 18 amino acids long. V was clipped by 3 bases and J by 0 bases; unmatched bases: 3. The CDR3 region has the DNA TGCGCCAGCAGCCAGGGACTAGCGGGGGCCGCGAACACCGGGGAGCTGTTTTTT. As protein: CASSQGLAGAANTGELFF.

This CDR3 is CASSVGGETEAFF. CDR3 nucleotides: TGTGCCAGCAGCGTGGGTGGGGAGACTGAAGCTTTCTTT. The rearrangement joins TRBV9 to TRBJ1-1; D gene uncertain. The V and J ends lost 2 bases and 5 bases respectively, with 10 bases between them. This CDR3 is 13 amino acids long. Germline CDR1 is SGDLS and CDR2 is YYNGEE.